The 6 T cell receptor beta chains below all came from one sample that was sequenced in a study of cytomegalovirus exposure and HLA in healthy donors (TCRdb year 2017). The library was prepared using the immunoSEQ multiplex PCR assay. For the multiplex PCR, a mixture combining 60 forward primers for TCR Vbeta segments and 13 reverse primers for TCR Jbeta segments was used. Here the immuneACCESS table is served through TCRdb, limited to in-frame sequences with V and J called. Missing clones are a known gap in these copies; in checked studies unresolved V genes cover under half, and the rest lacks a known reason. The table for this sample records roughly 120,000 clones. The top ten clones comprise around 4% of the sample. Sequenced input: PBMCs. These receptor sequences come from a man between 18 and 35 years old in good health and CMV-seronegative.

The chain is built from TRBV6-6 and TRBJ1-1, with a tentative D call TRBD1 (5 bases). The CDR3 covers 14 residues. Germline CDR1 MNHNY, CDR2 SVGAGI (reference sequence). Between the trimmed V and J ends, which lost 3 bases and 4 bases, there was a span of 12 bases. This CDR3 is CASSYLGTPTEAFF. The DNA of the CDR3 is TGTGCCAGCAGTTATCTCGGGACTCCCACTGAAGCTTTCTTT.

The CDR3: CASRGDTLEAYEQYF. Here the CDR3 DNA reads TGTGCCAGCAGGGGCGATACTCTGGAGGCCTACGAGCAGTACTTC. V is TRBV25-1 and J is TRBJ2-7; TRBD2 might be the D (5 bases). Germline V gene sequence: CDR1 MGHDK, CDR2 SYGVNS. V was pared by 6 bases and J by 2 bases, with 17 bases between. The CDR3 extends over 15 amino acids.

The J gene is TRBJ2-7, the V gene TRBV10-1, with a possible D match to TRBD2 (7 bases). This CDR3 has 14 amino acids. In germline, CDR1 is WNHNN, CDR2 SYGVQD (reference sequence). Trimming removed 7 bases from V and 6 bases from J, with 19 bases in between. CDR3 sequence reads: CASNGGAALGEQYF. The CDR3, as DNA: TGCGCCAGCAATGGGGGGGCGGCTTTGGGCGAGCAGTACTTC.

The chain links TRBV21-1 to TRBJ1-1; the table calls TRBD1, which could not be checked here. TRBV21-1 is tagged as a pseudogene. The CDR3 consists of 15 residues. The CDR3: CASSYQGVENTEAFF. The CDR3 DNA follows: TGTGCCAGCAGCTACCAGGGGGTGGAGAACACTGAAGCTTTCTTT.

This rearrangement joins TRBV19 to TRBJ2-1, with D perhaps matching TRBD1 (5 bases). V lost 2 bases and J 1 base, leaving 9 bases between the germline ends. The germline gives CDR1 LNHDA, CDR2 SQIVND (reference sequence). CDR3 length: 15 residues. Here the CDR3 reads CASSIWGQSYNEQFF. The DNA for the CDR3 is TGTGCCAGTAGTATATGGGGCCAGTCCTACAATGAGCAGTTCTTC.

The V call is TRBV29-1, the J call TRBJ2-3, with 11 nucleotides matching TRBD2. Trimming at V came to 5 bases and at J to 2 bases, leaving 6 bases not matched to a gene. The CDR3 totals 15 residues. Germline CDR1 reads SQVTM; CDR2 reads ANQGSEA. CDR3 loop: CSVTTSGGHTDTQYF. The CDR3 DNA reads as TGCAGCGTTACTACTAGCGGGGGACACACAGATACGCAGTATTTT.